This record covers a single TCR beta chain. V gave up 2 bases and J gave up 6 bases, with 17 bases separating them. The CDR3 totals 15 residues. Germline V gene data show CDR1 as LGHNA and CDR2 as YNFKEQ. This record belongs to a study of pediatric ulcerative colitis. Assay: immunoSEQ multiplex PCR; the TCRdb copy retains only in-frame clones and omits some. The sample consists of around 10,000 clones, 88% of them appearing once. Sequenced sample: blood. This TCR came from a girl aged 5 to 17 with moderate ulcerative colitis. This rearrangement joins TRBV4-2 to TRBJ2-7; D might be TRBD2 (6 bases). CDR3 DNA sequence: TGTGCCAGCAGCCAAAATCCGTGGCGGGACTTCGAGCAGTACTTC. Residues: CASSQNPWRDFEQYF.